This T cell receptor beta chain was sequenced during a study of blood T cell repertoires in COVID-19. Across the whole study: In each case, the material was cDNA or gDNA derived from T cells, B-cell-depleted T cells, or PBMCs.

Libraries were prepared by immunoSEQ multiplex PCR; TCRdb keeps only in-frame clonotypes and omits some of them. The sample has approximately 92,000 clones, about 81% seen once. The CDR3 length is 12 residues. The V end lost 2 bases, the J end lost 5 bases, and 6 bases lay between the germline ends. This clonotype was sampled from a man aged 80 or over with acute or convalescent COVID-19. This rearrangement joins TRBV12-3 or TRBV12-4 to TRBJ1-2; the D is unclear. What was sequenced was peripheral blood. The chain's CDR3 is CASSLSSYGYTF. The CDR3 DNA follows: TGTGCCAGCAGTTTATCGTCGTATGGCTACACCTTC.